These 7 T cell receptor beta chains were sequenced from one sample in a study of PD-L1 blockade in urothelial cancer. Sequenced by immunoSEQ multiplex PCR; TCRdb stores in-frame clones only, minus some. The sample includes some 56,000 clones, 85% to 90% of them seen just once. Time point defined: pretreatment peripheral blood. Specimen: PBMCs, collected around atezolizumab (anti-PD-L1) treatment. The receptors were sampled from a man between 70 and 80 years old with urothelial cancer.

The J gene is TRBJ2-5, the V gene TRBV7-9; TRBD1 matches 8 bases. This CDR3 comprises 15 residues. Germline V gene data show CDR1 as SEHNR and CDR2 as FQNEAQ (reference sequence). Germline trimming cut 5 bases from V and 2 bases from J; bases unmatched to any gene: 7. The CDR3 nucleotides read TGTGCCAGCAGCCAGGGGACAGGCGAGCAAGAGACCCAGTACTTC. Its translation is CASSQGTGEQETQYF. Full variable domain (outside the CDR3, taken from reference TRBV7-9 and TRBJ2-5): DTGVSQNPRHKITKRGQNVTFRCDPISEHNRLYWYRQTLGQGPEFLTYFQNEAQLEKSRLLSDRFSAERPKGSFSTLEIQRTEQGDSAMYLCASSQGTGEQETQYFGPGTRLLVL.

The CDR3 nucleotides are TGCGCCAGCAGTGAGTTAGGACTATCCTCCTATGAGCAGTTCTTC. Translating it yields CASSELGLSSYEQFF. The chain couples TRBV10-2 to TRBJ2-1; possible D gene TRBD2, 6 bases. V gave up 1 base and J gave up 8 bases, with 15 bases separating them. CDR1 is WSHSY and CDR2 is SAAADI in the germline V gene. This CDR3 region has 15 residues.

This chain links TRBV23-1 with TRBJ2-7; weak D call: TRBD1 (5 bases). TRBV23-1 is reported as an ORF; its role is uncertain. The CDR3 runs to 14 residues. Trimming left V 8 bases short and J 2 bases short, with 16 bases between. The CDR3 coding sequence is TGCGCCAGCTCTTACCAATCCAGGGCCTACGAGCAGTACTTC. It specifies CASSYQSRAYEQYF.

The CDR3 region has the DNA TGTGCCAGCAGCCAAAGGGTAGGCCGGGGGACCCCCTCCAATGAGCAGTTCTTC. It is translated as CASSQRVGRGTPSNEQFF. This chain joins TRBV4-2 and TRBJ2-1, with D possibly matching TRBD2 (6 bases). The CDR3 totals 18 residues. Germline-derived CDR1 and CDR2 are LGHNA and YNFKEQ. The germline V and J ends were trimmed by 2 bases and 6 bases, with 23 bases remaining between them.

In DNA form, the CDR3 reads TGCAGCGCCGGTCACGGCCAGGGCTATGGCTACACCTTC. Residues: CSAGHGQGYGYTF. The gene calls are TRBV29-1 and TRBJ1-2; D possibly corresponds to TRBD1 (5 bases). Trimming took off 7 bases at V and 4 bases at J, with 16 bases between the two ends. CDR1 is SQVTM, CDR2 ANQGSEA, per germline. The CDR3 spans 13 residues.

Many counts were recorded for this clone. The rearrangement joins TRBV2 to TRBJ2-7, with 9 bases lining up with TRBD2. CDR1 is SNHLY, CDR2 FYNNEI, per germline. J lost 4 bases, V lost 4 bases, and 2 bases had no gene match. CDR3 length: 13 residues. CDR3 DNA sequence: TGTGCCAGCAGTGGACTAGCGGAATACGAGCAGTACTTC. Translating gives CASSGLAEYEQYF.

The CDR3 loop reads CASSDDGTGVNEQYF. CDR3 nucleotides: TGTGCCAGCAGCGATGACGGGACAGGCGTCAACGAGCAGTACTTC. The chain has TRBV21-1 and TRBJ2-7; the tabulated D call, TRBD1, remains unverified against the DNA. TRBV21-1 has pseudogene status. The CDR3 runs 15 residues.